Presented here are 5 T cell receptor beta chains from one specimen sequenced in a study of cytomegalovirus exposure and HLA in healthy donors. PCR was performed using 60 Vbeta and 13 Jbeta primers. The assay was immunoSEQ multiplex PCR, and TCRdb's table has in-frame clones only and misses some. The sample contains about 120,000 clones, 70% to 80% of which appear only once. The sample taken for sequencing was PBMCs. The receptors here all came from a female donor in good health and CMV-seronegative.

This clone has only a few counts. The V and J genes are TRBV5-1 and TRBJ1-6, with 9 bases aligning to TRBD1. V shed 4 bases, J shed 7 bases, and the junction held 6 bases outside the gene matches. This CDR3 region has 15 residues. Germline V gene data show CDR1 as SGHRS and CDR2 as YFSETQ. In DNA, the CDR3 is TGCGCCAGCAGCGTTACAGGGGGCGGCAATTCACCCCTCCACTTT. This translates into CASSVTGGGNSPLHF.

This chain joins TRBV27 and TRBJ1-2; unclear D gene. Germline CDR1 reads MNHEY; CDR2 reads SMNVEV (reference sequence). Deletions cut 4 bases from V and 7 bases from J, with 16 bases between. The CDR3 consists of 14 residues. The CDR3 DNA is TGTGCCAGCAGTTCATCTGACCTCTCGGGTGGCTACACCTTC. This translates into CASSSSDLSGGYTF.

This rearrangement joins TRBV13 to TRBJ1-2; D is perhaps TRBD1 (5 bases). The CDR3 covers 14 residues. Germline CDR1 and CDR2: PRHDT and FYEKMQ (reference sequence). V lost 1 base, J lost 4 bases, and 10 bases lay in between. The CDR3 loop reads CASSLEGEVYGYTF. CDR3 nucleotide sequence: TGTGCCAGCAGCTTAGAAGGGGAGGTCTATGGCTACACCTTC.

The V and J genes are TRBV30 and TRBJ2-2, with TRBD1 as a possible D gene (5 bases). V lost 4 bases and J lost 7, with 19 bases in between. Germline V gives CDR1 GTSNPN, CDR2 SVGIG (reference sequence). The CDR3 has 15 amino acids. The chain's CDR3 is CAWTKRGLSDGELFF. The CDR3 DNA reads TGTGCCTGGACCAAAAGGGGCCTCTCCGACGGGGAGCTGTTTTTT.

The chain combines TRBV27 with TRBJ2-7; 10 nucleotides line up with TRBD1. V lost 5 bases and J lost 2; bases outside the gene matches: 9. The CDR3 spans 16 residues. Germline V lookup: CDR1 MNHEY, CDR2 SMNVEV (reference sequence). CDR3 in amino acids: CASSPNPGTGAYEQYF. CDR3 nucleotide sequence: TGTGCCAGCAGTCCAAATCCCGGGACAGGGGCCTACGAGCAGTACTTC.